This T cell receptor (beta chain) was sequenced in a study of shared clonotypes between healthy human individuals. The wider study: Per donor, three plates held CD4 naive cells, three held CD4 memory, two held CD8 naive and one held CD8 memory. Findings and limits, study-wide: Rarefaction curves obtained for sorted subsets showed sequencing incomplete despite large depth.

This clone was detected only once. As yet, its antigen is unknown. The assay was immunoSEQ multiplex PCR, and TCRdb's table has in-frame clones only and misses some. The sample shows some 2,000,000 clones, approximately 94% of them seen only once. V was pared by 0 bases and J by 8 bases, with 13 bases between. This CDR3 region has 13 residues. Germline-derived CDR1 and CDR2 are SQVTM and ANQGSEA. The chain has TRBV29-1 and TRBJ1-1, with D possibly TRBD1 on 5 matching bases. This clonotype originated in a man aged 18 to 30 in good health. Input material: naive CD4+ T cells sorted from blood. Documented subset: CD45RA+ positively selected. CDR3 loop: CSVEDLVDREAFF. As DNA, the CDR3 is TGCAGCGTTGAAGATCTAGTCGACAGAGAAGCTTTCTTT.